The clone carrying this T cell receptor (beta chain) was seen a few times. The data derive from a study of blood T cell repertoires in COVID-19. Germline lookup yields CDR1 KGHDR and CDR2 SFDVKD. The CDR3 is made up of 14 amino acids. V shed 6 bases, J shed 2 bases, and the junction held 6 bases outside the gene matches. TCRdb keeps only in-frame clones here, not all; method: immunoSEQ multiplex PCR. The repertoire holds 200,000 to 250,000 clones, with around 83% as singletons. The V and J genes are TRBV24-1 and TRBJ2-7; 7 positions agree with TRBD1. The source is a man between 40 and 49 years old with acute or convalescent COVID-19. The sample taken for sequencing was peripheral blood. The CDR3 loop is CATSSGTAPYEQYF. The CDR3 nucleotides read TGTGCCACCAGTTCCGGGACAGCACCCTACGAGCAGTACTTC.